The clone carrying this TCR beta chain appeared a single time. The data are from a study of blood T cell repertoires in COVID-19. As for the study in general: Acute and convalescent COVID-19 samples came from the United States, Italy and Spain.

Produced via immunoSEQ multiplex PCR; TCRdb's table is partial and in-frame only. The sample carries around 160,000 clones, 70% to 90% recorded once. The CDR3 runs 15 residues. Germline-derived CDR1 and CDR2 are SGHTA and FQGNSA. V was trimmed by 3 bases and J by 4 bases, leaving 15 bases between them. Material: peripheral blood. The sequence derives from a man in his sixties with active or convalescent COVID-19. The chain carries TRBV7-2 and TRBJ1-2, with TRBD1 as a possible D gene (6 bases). CDR3 nucleotide sequence: TGTGCCAGCAGCTTCGATAACAGGGTTTCCTATGGCTACACCTTC. Translation: CASSFDNRVSYGYTF.